These 30 T cell receptor beta chains were sequenced from one sample in a study of blood T cell repertoires in COVID-19. Profiling relied on immunoSEQ multiplex PCR, and the TCRdb table lists in-frame clones only, not all of them. This sample carries nearly 250,000 clones, around 86% of them seen once, and the ten largest clones take 5.5% to 6.5%. Material: peripheral blood. These receptors all come from an elderly woman with COVID-19, enrolled during active disease.

This CDR3 is CASSSSPSGQGEGEQYV. The CDR3 DNA reads TGTGCCAGCAGCTCATCCCCGTCCGGACAGGGGGAAGGCGAGCAGTACGTC. This rearrangement joins TRBV6-2 or TRBV6-3 to TRBJ2-7; 10 nucleotides agree with TRBD1. V shed 6 bases, J shed 6 bases, and the junction held 17 bases outside the gene matches. The V gene's germline CDR1 is MNHEY and CDR2 SVGEGT. The CDR3 is 17 residues long.

The V and J genes are TRBV12-3 or TRBV12-4 and TRBJ1-5; D might be TRBD1 (5 bases). The CDR3 runs to 12 residues. Trimming removed 6 bases from V and 4 bases from J, with 7 bases in between. The chain's CDR3 is CASRDTNQPQHF. In DNA, the CDR3 is TGTGCCAGCAGGGACACGAATCAGCCCCAGCATTTT.

This clone was counted once. The rearrangement uses TRBV7-6 and TRBJ2-3, with a possible D match to TRBD1 (5 bases). The V gene's germline CDR1 is SGHVS and CDR2 FNYEAQ. V shed 5 bases and J shed 0 bases, with 12 bases lying between them. This CDR3 spans 15 amino acids. In DNA, the CDR3 is TGTGCCAGCAGCCTCCTCAGGGAAAGCACAGATACGCAGTATTTT. This codes for CASSLLRESTDTQYF. The full variable domain, completed using reference TRBV7-6 and TRBJ2-3, is GAGVSQSPRYKVTKRGQDVALRCDPISGHVSLYWYRQALGQGPEFLTYFNYEAQQDKSGLPNDRFSAERPEGSISTLTIQRTEQRDSAMYRCASSLLRESTDTQYFGPGTRLTVL.

CDR3 nucleotides: TGTGCCAGCAGAACCGGACAGGGAGGGGTGTATGGCTACACCTTC. It translates to CASRTGQGGVYGYTF. This sequence joins TRBV28 and TRBJ1-2; 8 bases agree with TRBD1. With 6 bases clipped from V and 5 bases from J, the junction kept 11 bases outside the gene matches. The CDR3 extends over 15 amino acids. The V gene's germline CDR1 is MDHEN and CDR2 SYDVKM.

This clone has just one count. This rearrangement joins TRBV20-1 to TRBJ1-5; 7 bases line up with TRBD1. J was trimmed by 3 bases and V by 3 bases; bases with no gene match: 8. The CDR3 runs 15 residues. The germline V gene encodes CDR1 DFQATT and CDR2 SNEGSKA (reference sequence). CDR3 residues: CSASGGQKINQPQHF. DNA of the CDR3: TGCAGTGCTAGTGGGGGACAGAAAATCAATCAGCCCCAGCATTTT.

This clone has a single count. The gene calls are TRBV19 and TRBJ1-1, with D maybe TRBD1 (5 bases). The germline CDR1 and CDR2 sequences are LNHDA and SQIVND (reference sequence). V lost 7 bases and J lost 0, with 15 bases in between. The CDR3 length is 15 residues. Here the CDR3 DNA reads TGTGCCAGTATGGGGCCGGGCAGTTTGAACACTGAAGCTTTCTTT. Amino acids: CASMGPGSLNTEAFF.

The chain combines TRBV28 with TRBJ2-2; D not certain. The CDR3 totals 14 residues. V lost 2 bases, J lost 2 bases, and 6 bases lay in between. CDR1 MDHEN and CDR2 SYDVKM come from the germline V gene. The CDR3 loop reads CASSLKLNTGELFF. The CDR3 coding sequence is TGTGCCAGCAGTTTAAAACTTAACACCGGGGAGCTGTTTTTT.

This chain connects TRBV2 to TRBJ1-6, with 9 bases aligning to TRBD1. The CDR3 consists of 15 residues. Germline lookup yields CDR1 SNHLY and CDR2 FYNNEI. The junction had 3 bases not matched to a gene; V was cut back by 2 bases and J by 7 bases. The CDR3 DNA is TGTGCCAGCAGTGAAAGCGACAGGGGGAATTCACCCCTCCACTTT. Translating it yields CASSESDRGNSPLHF.

V and J are TRBV4-1 and TRBJ1-2, with D possibly matching TRBD1 (5 bases). CDR3 length: 14 amino acids. Per the germline V gene, CDR1 is MGHRA and CDR2 is YSYEKL. Trimming cost V 1 base and J 3 bases, with 9 bases left between them. CDR3 region: CASSQGLGDYGYTF. In DNA, the CDR3 is TGCGCCAGCAGCCAAGGGTTAGGGGACTATGGCTACACCTTC.

The J gene is TRBJ1-6, the V gene TRBV9, with D tentatively TRBD1 (5 bases). V lost 0 bases, J lost 5 bases, and 15 bases lay in between. The germline CDR1 and CDR2 sequences are SGDLS and YYNGEE. This CDR3 is built from 17 residues. The CDR3 loop reads CASSVGGGFNDNSPLHF. The CDR3 DNA is TGTGCCAGCAGCGTAGGTGGGGGGTTTAACGATAATTCACCCCTCCACTTT.

The J gene is TRBJ2-7, the V gene TRBV6-1; D is unresolved. The ends were cut back, 3 bases at V and 6 bases at J, with 12 bases in the middle. The CDR3 spans 13 residues. Germline lookup yields CDR1 MNHNS and CDR2 SASEGT. The CDR3 coding sequence is TGTGCCAGCAGTGAGGCCCCGCACCTCGAGCAGTACTTC. This translates into CASSEAPHLEQYF.

This clone was seen just once. J is TRBJ1-3 and V is TRBV2; D is undetermined. CDR3 length: 12 amino acids. V lost 6 bases and J lost 2, with 5 bases in between. Germline assignment: CDR1 SNHLY and CDR2 FYNNEI. The CDR3 is CASRQTGNTIYF. DNA of the CDR3: TGTGCCAGCAGACAAACTGGAAACACCATATATTTT.

This clone has a handful of counts. The rearrangement joins TRBV6-5 to TRBJ2-7; D might be TRBD2 (5 bases). The CDR3 totals 13 residues. Germline-derived CDR1 and CDR2 are MNHEY and SVGAGI. Trimming pared 6 bases from V and 2 bases from J, leaving 11 bases between. This CDR3 reads CASRLDGTYEQYV. The DNA of the CDR3 is TGTGCCAGCAGATTAGACGGGACCTACGAGCAGTACGTC.

The chain has TRBV24-1 and TRBJ2-5, with 8 bases lining up with TRBD2. V lost 7 bases and J lost 0; bases outside the gene matches: 6. The CDR3 is 15 residues long. CDR1 is KGHDR and CDR2 is SFDVKD in the germline V gene. In nucleotides, the CDR3 is TGTGCCACCAGGGGTCCGGGAGGGGACCAAGAGACCCAGTACTTC. Its translation: CATRGPGGDQETQYF.

CDR3 DNA sequence: TGTGCCAGTAGTGTCGACAGCACTGCTAGCACAGATACGCAGTATTTT. Translating it yields CASSVDSTASTDTQYF. V usage is TRBV19 and J usage is TRBJ2-3, with D tentatively TRBD1 (5 bases). V was trimmed by 5 bases and J by 0 bases, leaving 15 bases between them. This CDR3 region has 16 residues. Germline lookup yields CDR1 LNHDA and CDR2 SQIVND (reference sequence).

The rearrangement links TRBV7-2 to TRBJ2-3, with 11 bases aligning to TRBD2. There are 16 residues in the CDR3. CDR1 SGHTA and CDR2 FQGNSA come from the germline V gene. V trimming: 3 bases; J trimming: 5 bases; junction bases outside the gene matches: 7. CDR3 residues: CASSFLSGGAKDTQYF. The CDR3 nucleotides read TGTGCCAGCAGCTTCCTTAGCGGGGGGGCCAAAGATACGCAGTATTTT. The variable domain in full, completed from reference TRBV7-2 and TRBJ2-3, reads GAGVSQSPSNKVTEKGKDVELRCDPISGHTALYWYRQSLGQGLEFLIYFQGNSAPDKSGLPSDRFSAERTGGSVSTLTIQRTQQEDSAVYLCASSFLSGGAKDTQYFGPGTRLTVL.

The DNA of the CDR3 is TGTGCCAGCAGCTTCGACGGGGGGGCCCACAATGAGCAGTTCTTC. As protein: CASSFDGGAHNEQFF. The chain recombines TRBV11-3 with TRBJ2-1; 8 bases fit TRBD2. The CDR3 is 15 amino acids. Germline-derived CDR1 and CDR2 are SGHNT and YENEEA. Trimming removed 3 bases from V and 5 bases from J; junction bases left unmatched: 6.

The CDR3 loop reads CASSYVGDNSPLHF. CDR3 bases: TGTGCCAGCAGTTACGTCGGGGATAATTCACCCCTCCACTTT. The genes are TRBV6-6 and TRBJ1-6, with unresolved D. The CDR3 consists of 14 residues. Looked up from germline, CDR1 is MNHNY and CDR2 is SVGAGI (reference sequence). V lost 2 bases and J lost 5, with 7 bases in between.

V is TRBV5-8 and J is TRBJ2-7, with 7 nucleotides matching TRBD2. The CDR3 covers 11 residues. CDR1 is SGHTS, CDR2 YDEGEE, per germline. This CDR3 reads CASNLRGEQYV. The CDR3 DNA reads as TGTGCCAGCAACTTGCGGGGGGAGCAGTACGTC.

The rearrangement joins TRBV7-2 to TRBJ2-7; D remains unclear. CDR3 size: 15 residues. Germline V gene data show CDR1 as SGHTA and CDR2 as FQGNSA. Deletions cut 2 bases from V and 2 bases from J, with 13 bases between. This chain's CDR3 is CASSLNSGRTYEQYF. As DNA, the CDR3 is TGTGCCAGCAGCTTAAACTCAGGCCGAACCTACGAGCAGTACTTC.

J is TRBJ2-2 and V is TRBV29-1; perhaps TRBD1 as D (5 bases). The germline gives CDR1 SQVTM, CDR2 ANQGSEA. This CDR3 spans 15 amino acids. The ends were cut back, 6 bases at V and 0 bases at J, with 14 bases in the middle. The CDR3 here is CSVDTGYTNTGELFF. The DNA of the CDR3 is TGCAGCGTGGATACAGGTTATACGAACACCGGGGAGCTGTTTTTT.

This clone was observed a single time. The chain couples TRBV18 to TRBJ1-1, with TRBD1 matching over 9 bases. The CDR3 runs 16 residues. Germline values: CDR1 KGHSH, CDR2 LQKENI. Losses at the gene ends were 6 bases for V and 1 base for J; bases not matched to a gene: 9. The CDR3 DNA reads as TGTGCCAGCTCGTACACAGGGGGCGCTTGGAACACTGAAGCTTTCTTT. Translating gives CASSYTGGAWNTEAFF. Using reference TRBV18 and TRBJ1-1 for the parts outside the CDR3, the full variable domain is NAGVMQNPRHLVRRRGQEARLRCSPMKGHSHVYWYRQLPEEGLKFMVYLQKENIIDESGMPKERFSAEFPKEGPSILRIQQVVRGDSAAYFCASSYTGGAWNTEAFFGQGTRLTVV.

This clone was detected a few times. The chain links TRBV4-3 to TRBJ2-2; 8 nucleotides agree with TRBD2. Germline CDR1 reads LGHNA; CDR2 reads YSLEER. This CDR3 is built from 17 residues. J was trimmed by 1 base and V by 1 base; bases with no gene match: 5. The CDR3 region is CASSQATGGLNTGELFF. The CDR3 bases are TGCGCCAGCAGCCAAGCCACGGGGGGGCTGAACACCGGGGAGCTGTTTTTT.

V is TRBV6-6 and J is TRBJ1-5; the D gene is possibly TRBD1 (6 bases). Germline loops: CDR1 MNHNY, CDR2 SVGAGI (reference sequence). The CDR3 contains 16 residues. V was cut by 2 bases and J by 5 bases, with 16 bases left in between. The DNA for the CDR3 is TGTGCCAGCAGTTACGGGATGGCGGGGGGCGATCAGCCCCAGCATTTT. Its translation: CASSYGMAGGDQPQHF.

The chain carries TRBV6-5 and TRBJ2-4; D is undetermined. The CDR3 extends over 14 amino acids. Between the trimmed V and J ends, which lost 5 bases and 1 base, there was a span of 9 bases. Per germline, CDR1 MNHEY and CDR2 SVGAGI. CDR3 amino acids: CASSLDFAKNIQYF. CDR3 DNA: TGTGCCAGCAGTCTAGACTTTGCCAAAAACATTCAGTACTTC.

V is TRBV20-1 and J is TRBJ2-3; tentative D call: TRBD2 (6 bases). With 5 bases removed from V and 9 bases from J, the gap between germline ends came to 9 bases. Germline V gives CDR1 DFQATT, CDR2 SNEGSKA (reference sequence). This CDR3 has 10 amino acids. CDR3: CSASGGTQYF. The CDR3 nucleotides read TGCAGTGCTTCCGGGGGAACGCAGTATTTT.

The gene calls are TRBV10-2 and TRBJ2-4, with 8 bases identical to TRBD2. The CDR3 covers 16 residues. CDR1 and CDR2 (germline): WSHSY, SAAADI. V dropped 0 bases and J dropped 4; count of bases not matched to a gene: 5. The CDR3 is CASSESGSGGKNIQYF. The CDR3 nucleotides read TGCGCCAGCAGTGAGTCAGGAAGCGGGGGAAAAAACATTCAGTACTTC.

This CDR3 is CASSLSVGFPGNSSPLHF. In DNA, the CDR3 is TGTGCCAGCAGTCTTTCCGTGGGTTTTCCGGGGAATAGCTCACCCCTCCACTTT. The chain combines TRBV28 with TRBJ1-6, with D hard to call. This CDR3 region has 18 residues. The V end was cut by 5 bases, the J end by 10 bases, with 27 bases between. Germline CDR1 reads MDHEN; CDR2 reads SYDVKM. Full variable domain (remainder filled in from reference TRBV28 and TRBJ1-6): DVKVTQSSRYLVKRTGEKVFLECVQDMDHENMFWYRQDPGLGLRLIYFSYDVKMKEKGDIPEGYSVSREKKERFSLILESASTNQTSMYLCASSLSVGFPGNSSPLHFGNGTRLTVT.

The chain links TRBV18 to TRBJ1-2; possible D gene TRBD1, 6 bases. The CDR3 totals 16 residues. Trimming shortened V by 4 bases and J by 2 bases, and 17 bases separated the two germline ends. Germline V gene lookup returns CDR1 KGHSH and CDR2 LQKENI. In DNA form, the CDR3 reads TGTGCCAGCTCACTAAAACAGGATGGGACAAACTATGGCTACACCTTC. Its translation: CASSLKQDGTNYGYTF.

The chain has TRBV29-1 and TRBJ2-3, with 12 bases fitting TRBD2. Losses at the gene ends were 6 bases for V and 3 bases for J; bases not matched to a gene: 10. CDR1 is SQVTM and CDR2 is ANQGSEA in the germline V gene. The CDR3 has 16 residues. The CDR3 DNA is TGCAGCGTCGCTCTTGGGACTAGCGGGTTTACAGATACGCAGTATTTT. Protein sequence: CSVALGTSGFTDTQYF.